This T cell receptor beta chain was obtained from a study of PD-L1 blockade in urothelial cancer. Turning to the study itself: Enrolled patients had been treated previously with 0 to 3 chemotherapy regimens. Blood yielded a median of around 150,000 T cells per sample.

It was locally advanced or metastatic urothelial carcinoma that patients had. This clone was recorded once. Germline V CDR1 and CDR2: MDHEN, SYDVKM. The CDR3 extends over 15 amino acids. V was shortened by 2 bases and J by 2 bases, with 11 bases between the two germline ends. Sequencing was performed with immunoSEQ multiplex PCR; in TCRdb, only in-frame clones are kept and a portion is missing. In the table there are more than 35,000 clones, approximately 78% of which are singletons. The TCR sequence derives from a man in his sixties or seventies with urothelial cancer. Material: PBMCs, obtained around atezolizumab (anti-PD-L1) treatment. The genes are TRBV28 and TRBJ2-3, with no clear D. CDR3 sequence (DNA): TGTGCCAGCAGTTTAGGCGGCAGCGCCACAGATACGCAGTATTTT. This encodes CASSLGGSATDTQYF. Using reference TRBV28 and TRBJ2-3 for the parts outside the CDR3, the full variable domain is DVKVTQSSRYLVKRTGEKVFLECVQDMDHENMFWYRQDPGLGLRLIYFSYDVKMKEKGDIPEGYSVSREKKERFSLILESASTNQTSMYLCASSLGGSATDTQYFGPGTRLTVL.